A single sample is the source of the 29 T cell receptor beta chains below, sequenced in a study of shared clonotypes between healthy human individuals. The method was immunoSEQ multiplex PCR; TCRdb's version includes in-frame clones alone and lacks a portion of them. The sample shows fewer than 350,000 clones, roughly 84% of them seen only once. Input material: memory CD8+ T cells sorted from blood. Subset reported: CD45RO+ cells pooled with CCR7-negative TemRA cells. The receptors come from a man younger than 35 in good health.

The chain combines TRBV27 with TRBJ1-2; tentatively, D is TRBD1 (5 bases). The CDR3 runs 15 residues. Germline V gives CDR1 MNHEY, CDR2 SMNVEV (reference sequence). The V and J ends lost 4 bases and 2 bases respectively, with 14 bases between them. The CDR3 region has the DNA TGTGCCAGCAGTTCTGTCCCGGGGCTGAACTATGGCTACACCTTC. Translation gives CASSSVPGLNYGYTF.

The chain recombines TRBV7-9 with TRBJ1-1; no firm D call. From germline, CDR1 is SEHNR and CDR2 FQNEAQ (reference sequence). Trimming stripped 0 bases from V and 7 bases from J, with 18 bases between. The CDR3 totals 16 residues. The CDR3 here is CASSLAVGGPKGEAFF. DNA of the CDR3: TGTGCCAGCAGCTTAGCGGTTGGAGGCCCGAAGGGTGAAGCTTTCTTT.

V is TRBV4-3 and J is TRBJ2-7; 9 nucleotides match TRBD1. CDR3 length: 14 amino acids. Losses at the gene ends were 4 bases for V and 4 bases for J; bases not matched to a gene: 5. Germline-derived CDR1 and CDR2 are LGHNA and YSLEER. The CDR3 sequence: CASSLDRGNYEQYF. The DNA for the CDR3 is TGCGCCAGCAGCCTAGACAGGGGGAATTACGAGCAGTACTTC.

The CDR3 spells CASSFSSGQRNYEQYF. CDR3 sequence (DNA): TGTGCCAGCAGTTTCTCTTCGGGACAGAGGAACTACGAGCAGTACTTC. V gene TRBV27 combines with J gene TRBJ2-7, with 7 bases that match TRBD1. The CDR3 extends over 16 amino acids. From germline, CDR1 is MNHEY and CDR2 SMNVEV (reference sequence). V dropped 3 bases and J dropped 3; count of bases not matched to a gene: 11.

The rearrangement links TRBV4-1 to TRBJ1-2; D not certain. This CDR3 has 15 amino acids. The germline V gene has CDR1 MGHRA and CDR2 YSYEKL. Trimming cost V 1 base and J 1 base, with 10 bases left between them. Here the CDR3 DNA reads TGCGCCAGCAGCCAAGTTTTATCAGATAACTATGGCTACACCTTC. Its translation is CASSQVLSDNYGYTF.

V and J are TRBV6-5 and TRBJ2-5, with TRBD1 matching 7 bases. The CDR3 covers 15 residues. J was trimmed by 4 bases and V by 6 bases; bases with no gene match: 11. Germline CDR1 reads MNHEY; CDR2 reads SVGAGI. The CDR3 sequence is CASSPEDRVLETQYF. The DNA for the CDR3 is TGTGCCAGCAGCCCAGAAGACAGGGTCCTAGAGACCCAGTACTTC.

This clone has just a few counts. The chain combines TRBV9 with TRBJ2-1; 7 positions agree with TRBD1. J lost 2 bases, V lost 2 bases, and 7 bases had no gene match. Germline CDR1 reads SGDLS; CDR2 reads YYNGEE. This CDR3 region has 16 residues. Here the CDR3 reads CASSVLVGTAYNEQFF. The CDR3 region has the DNA TGTGCCAGCAGCGTTCTAGTCGGGACAGCCTACAATGAGCAGTTCTTC.

The chain uses TRBV6-5 and TRBJ2-5, with TRBD2 matching 7 bases. The junction had 7 bases not matched to a gene; V was cut back by 6 bases and J by 3 bases. Germline V gene sequence: CDR1 MNHEY, CDR2 SVGAGI. The CDR3 spans 14 residues. CDR3 residues: CASSPTGGKETQYF. The CDR3 DNA sequence: TGTGCCAGCAGCCCAACCGGGGGGAAAGAGACCCAGTACTTC.

The chain employs TRBV4-1 and TRBJ1-3; weak D call: TRBD1 (5 bases). The CDR3 has 16 amino acids. Trimming took off 1 base at V and 2 bases at J, with 12 bases between the two ends. Germline loops: CDR1 MGHRA, CDR2 YSYEKL. The CDR3 region is CASSQVGEGTGNTIYF. As DNA, the CDR3 is TGCGCCAGCAGCCAAGTGGGGGAAGGAACTGGAAACACCATATATTTT.

V gene TRBV4-3 combines with J gene TRBJ2-1; a possible D gene is TRBD2 (5 bases). The CDR3 sequence is 12 residues long. Trimming pared 0 bases from V and 9 bases from J, leaving 6 bases between. Germline lookup yields CDR1 LGHNA and CDR2 YSLEER. The CDR3 loop reads CASSQDRGEQFF. DNA for the CDR3: TGCGCCAGCAGCCAAGATCGGGGTGAGCAGTTCTTC.

The chain joins TRBV10-3 to TRBJ2-6; D is possibly TRBD1 (6 bases). Germline CDR1 is ENHRY and CDR2 is SYGVKD. The germline V and J ends were trimmed by 6 bases and 0 bases, with 12 bases remaining between them. CDR3 length: 16 residues. The DNA for the CDR3 is TGTGCCATCAGAGGACAGATAAACTCTGGGGCCAACGTCCTGACTTTC. This gives the protein CAIRGQINSGANVLTF.

J is TRBJ1-2 and V is TRBV4-1; TRBD1 is a possible D gene (5 bases). Germline assignment: CDR1 MGHRA and CDR2 YSYEKL. The CDR3 has 14 residues. V was shortened by 2 bases and J by 4 bases, with 11 bases between the two germline ends. The CDR3 sequence is CASSQWGVSYGYTF. In DNA form, the CDR3 reads TGCGCCAGCAGCCAATGGGGGGTCTCCTATGGCTACACCTTC.

The chain combines TRBV5-6 with TRBJ1-5, with D unclear. This CDR3 is 16 amino acids long. Trimming removed 0 bases from V and 1 base from J, with 11 bases in between. Per the germline V gene, CDR1 is SGHDT and CDR2 is YYEEEE. The CDR3 is CASSLAPGSSNQPQHF. The CDR3, as DNA: TGTGCCAGCAGCTTGGCGCCAGGATCAAGCAATCAGCCCCAGCATTTT.

This chain uses TRBV11-2 with TRBJ2-7; D is uncertain. Trimming cost V 2 bases and J 9 bases, with 11 bases left between them. CDR1 and CDR2 from the germline V gene are SGHAT and FQNNGV. The CDR3 spans 12 residues. CDR3 loop: CASSLTFKRQYF. The CDR3 coding sequence is TGTGCCAGCAGCTTAACTTTCAAGCGGCAGTACTTC.

This sequence joins TRBV7-9 and TRBJ2-6; D is unresolved. The CDR3 length is 16 residues. Trimming took off 5 bases at V and 0 bases at J, with 11 bases between the two ends. CDR1 and CDR2 from the germline V gene are SEHNR and FQNEAQ (reference sequence). CDR3 protein: CASSPPSISGANVLTF. The CDR3 region has the DNA TGTGCCAGCAGCCCGCCCAGCATCTCTGGGGCCAACGTCCTGACTTTC.

J is TRBJ2-1 and V is TRBV5-8, with D possibly being TRBD1 (5 bases). The ends were cut back, 2 bases at V and 8 bases at J, with 17 bases in the middle. CDR3 length: 15 residues. The germline CDR1 and CDR2 sequences are SGHTS and YDEGEE. The CDR3 nucleotides are TGTGCCAGCAGCTTTTTCCAGGGTCTTTTGGATGAGCAGTTCTTC. Translation gives CASSFFQGLLDEQFF.

The J gene is TRBJ2-7, the V gene TRBV6-1; maybe TRBD2 (5 bases). CDR3 length: 14 amino acids. V shed 8 bases and J shed 7 bases, with 21 bases lying between them. CDR1 is MNHNS and CDR2 is SASEGT in the germline V gene. The CDR3 region is CASETGMHPLEQYF. DNA of the CDR3: TGTGCCAGCGAGACCGGGATGCATCCTTTGGAGCAGTACTTC.

J is TRBJ2-1 and V is TRBV7-9; unclear D gene. The V end lost 0 bases, the J end lost 10 bases, and 13 bases lay between the germline ends. The length of the CDR3 is 14 residues. The germline V gene encodes CDR1 SEHNR and CDR2 FQNEAQ (reference sequence). CDR3 sequence reads: CASSLAWVPSEQFF. The CDR3 region has the DNA TGTGCCAGCAGCTTAGCGTGGGTGCCCAGCGAGCAGTTCTTC.

The chain carries TRBV7-6 and TRBJ2-5, with a tentative D call TRBD1 (5 bases). This CDR3 comprises 13 residues. CDR1 is SGHVS, CDR2 FNYEAQ, per germline. V shed 5 bases and J shed 4 bases, with 11 bases lying between them. The CDR3: CASSLLRGETQYF. CDR3 in DNA: TGTGCCAGCAGCCTGCTTAGGGGAGAGACCCAGTACTTC. The variable domain in full, with the rest retrieved from reference TRBV7-6 and TRBJ2-5, is GAGVSQSPRYKVTKRGQDVALRCDPISGHVSLYWYRQALGQGPEFLTYFNYEAQQDKSGLPNDRFSAERPEGSISTLTIQRTEQRDSAMYRCASSLLRGETQYFGPGTRLLVL.

The chain has TRBV6-7 and TRBJ1-2; possible D gene TRBD1, 6 bases. TRBV6-7 is assigned to the ORF class and has an uncertain function. This CDR3 contains 18 residues. V lost 0 bases to trimming and J lost 3 bases, with 20 bases between them. The CDR3 here is CASSYSRHWGPPYYGYTF. The CDR3 region has the DNA TGTGCCAGCAGTTACTCTAGACATTGGGGGCCCCCTTACTATGGCTACACCTTC.

The chain carries TRBV6-1 and TRBJ2-7, with D hard to call. The CDR3 covers 13 residues. V shed 2 bases and J shed 3 bases, with 8 bases lying between them. Germline values: CDR1 MNHNS, CDR2 SASEGT. The CDR3 bases are TGTGCCAGCAGTGAATGGAGTGGCTACGAGCAGTACTTC. It yields the protein CASSEWSGYEQYF.

The CDR3 DNA reads as TGTGCCACCAGCAGAGATACCAAGGGACCCCTCGGGCAGTTCTTC. Encoded protein: CATSRDTKGPLGQFF. V and J are TRBV15 and TRBJ2-1, with D possibly being TRBD1 or TRBD2 (5 bases each). V was clipped by 0 bases and J by 12 bases, with 18 bases between them. The CDR3 loop spans 15 amino acids. Per the germline V gene, CDR1 is LNHNV and CDR2 is YYDKDF (reference sequence). Together with reference TRBV15 and TRBJ2-1, the CDR3 gives the full variable domain: DAMVIQNPRYQVTQFGKPVTLSCSQTLNHNVMYWYQQKSSQAPKLLFHYYDKDFNNEADTPDNFQSRRPNTSFCFLDIRSPGLGDTAMYLCATSRDTKGPLGQFFGPGTRLTVL.

The V gene is TRBV6-1, the J gene TRBJ1-5, with unresolved D. The germline gives CDR1 MNHNS, CDR2 SASEGT. The CDR3 is 13 amino acids. With 2 bases removed from V and 4 bases from J, the gap between germline ends came to 6 bases. The CDR3 DNA is TGTGCCAGCAGTGAACTAGCGAATCAGCCCCAGCATTTT. Its protein product is CASSELANQPQHF.

The chain links TRBV30 to TRBJ1-6; the D gene is possibly TRBD1 (6 bases). This CDR3 spans 18 amino acids. Deletions cut 5 bases from V and 7 bases from J, with 27 bases between. Germline V lookup: CDR1 GTSNPN, CDR2 SVGIG (reference sequence). DNA of the CDR3: TGTGCCTGGGTCCTTGGGGGGGCGACTCCCACCGGGAATTCACCCCTCCACTTT. It encodes CAWVLGGATPTGNSPLHF. Full variable domain (outside the CDR3, taken from reference TRBV30 and TRBJ1-6): SQTIHQWPATLVQPVGSPLSLECTVEGTSNPNLYWYRQAAGRGLQLLFYSVGIGQISSEVPQNLSASRPQDRQFILSSKKLLLSDSGFYLCAWVLGGATPTGNSPLHFGNGTRLTVT.

The chain employs TRBV11-1 and TRBJ2-2; 8 bases fit TRBD1. The CDR3 totals 16 residues. Germline trimming cut 5 bases from V and 4 bases from J; bases unmatched to any gene: 9. CDR1 is SGHAT, CDR2 FQDESV, per germline (reference sequence). The DNA of the CDR3 is TGTGCCAGCAGCGAAGGGACAGGCGGACCCACCGGGGAGCTGTTTTTT. Its protein is CASSEGTGGPTGELFF.

In this sample, this clone turned up once. The gene calls are TRBV9 and TRBJ1-2; D is ambiguous. Between the trimmed V and J ends, which lost 0 bases and 5 bases, there was a span of 14 bases. This CDR3 has 15 amino acids. Germline V CDR1 and CDR2: SGDLS, YYNGEE. The CDR3 reads CASSVDGVPLYGYTF. The CDR3 DNA is TGTGCCAGCAGCGTAGACGGGGTCCCGCTGTATGGCTACACCTTC.

This clone was counted many times. The V gene is TRBV9, the J gene TRBJ1-1; D is unresolved. Trimming stripped 0 bases from V and 3 bases from J, with 6 bases between. The CDR3 contains 13 residues. Germline lookup yields CDR1 SGDLS and CDR2 YYNGEE. As DNA, the CDR3 is TGTGCCAGCAGCGTAGCTGGGGACACTGAAGCTTTCTTT. This sequence encodes CASSVAGDTEAFF.

The V and J genes are TRBV9 and TRBJ2-1; 8 nucleotides match TRBD2. V was clipped by 4 bases and J by 1 base; unmatched bases: 4. CDR1 and CDR2 from the germline V gene are SGDLS and YYNGEE. The CDR3 spans 15 residues. CDR3 in amino acids: CASSSSGGSYNEQFF. CDR3 sequence (DNA): TGTGCCAGCAGCTCCTCGGGGGGGTCCTACAATGAGCAGTTCTTC.

This clone was seen only once. The gene calls are TRBV4-1 and TRBJ2-5, with TRBD2 as a possible D gene (6 bases). The germline V gene encodes CDR1 MGHRA and CDR2 YSYEKL. The CDR3 runs 15 residues. Trimming took off 0 bases at V and 4 bases at J, with 12 bases between the two ends. This chain's CDR3 is CASSQDVLAPETQYF. CDR3 nucleotides: TGCGCCAGCAGCCAAGATGTACTAGCCCCAGAGACCCAGTACTTC.